A single sample gave rise to the 19 T cell receptor beta chains below, sequenced in a study of read filtering for tumor transcriptome and immune sequencing. This library used 300 to 500 ng RNA and molecular barcoded adaptors spanning alpha/delta and beta/gamma chains. TCRdb itself ran the reads through MiXCR, one entry per CDR3 protein. The sample shows tens of thousands of distinct CDR3 sequences, 15% to 20% of them seen only once. The sample comprised a population of CD138-negative cells sorted from bone marrow. These receptors were obtained from a donor at least 40 years old with multiple myeloma.

This chain joins TRBV29-1 and TRBJ2-1; 9 bases line up with TRBD2. V shed 3 bases, J shed 9 bases, and the junction held 9 bases outside the gene matches. Germline CDR1 is SQVTM and CDR2 is ANQGSEA. The CDR3 has 14 amino acids. The CDR3: CSVDTCGGASEQFF. The CDR3, as DNA: TGCAGCGTTGATACTTGCGGGGGGGCCAGTGAGCAGTTCTTC.

This clonotype was counted at least ten times. The chain employs TRBV5-1 and TRBJ2-3; TRBD2 aligns across 14 bases. The CDR3 contains 19 residues. Germline V gene data show CDR1 as SGHRS and CDR2 as YFSETQ. With V trimmed by 4 bases and J by 2 bases, 12 bases remained unmatched. The DNA for the CDR3 is TGCGCCAGCAGCACAACTGAACCGGGACTAGCGGGGGTCACAGATACGCAGTATTTT. This translates into CASSTTEPGLAGVTDTQYF.

This clonotype has at least ten counts. This rearrangement joins TRBV9 to TRBJ2-1; D not certain. V shed 0 bases and J shed 5 bases, with 6 bases lying between them. Germline V gene lookup returns CDR1 SGDLS and CDR2 YYNGEE. This CDR3 is built from 13 residues. CDR3 loop: CASSVGGDNEQFF. In DNA form, the CDR3 reads TGTGCCAGCAGCGTAGGTGGAGACAATGAGCAGTTCTTC.

The chain employs TRBV4-1 and TRBJ1-2; the D gene is possibly TRBD1 (6 bases). CDR3 length: 15 amino acids. Germline CDR1 is MGHRA and CDR2 is YSYEKL. V shed 0 bases and J shed 6 bases, with 14 bases lying between them. This chain's CDR3 is CASSQERGASDGYTF. For the CDR3, the DNA is TGCGCCAGCAGCCAAGAAAGGGGGGCGTCCGATGGCTACACCTTC.

This clonotype has a count of ten or more. This sequence joins TRBV21-1 and TRBJ1-1. TRBV21-1 is a listed pseudogene. The CDR3 runs to 17 residues. The CDR3 region is CASIWEVTYPRNTEAFF. In DNA form, the CDR3 reads TGTGCCAGCATCTGGGAGGTAACATACCCGAGGAACACTGAAGCTTTCTTT.

This clonotype showed up many times. At one boundary the junction diverges from the germline segment, which might be a read error. The chain uses TRBV7-3 and TRBJ2-1; 8 positions match TRBD2. There are 15 residues in the CDR3. The germline V gene has CDR1 SGHTA and CDR2 FQGTGA. CDR3 coding DNA: TGTGCCAGCAGCCAAATAGCGGGGACCTACAATGAGCAGATCTTC. Translation gives CASSQIAGTYNEQIF.

This clonotype was found many times. J is TRBJ2-7 and V is TRBV7-8; 8 nucleotides agree with TRBD1. Germline CDR1 reads SGHVS; CDR2 reads FQNEAQ. The CDR3 has 15 residues. With V trimmed by 1 base and J by 3 bases, 5 bases remained unmatched. The CDR3 bases are TGTGCCAGCAGCTTAGGACAAGGGACAGGCTACGAGCAGTACTTC. Its protein is CASSLGQGTGYEQYF.

There are many counts of this clonotype. The chain uses TRBV5-4 and TRBJ2-2; 7 nucleotides match TRBD1. CDR3 length: 16 residues. Unmatched junction bases numbered 10, after V lost 4 bases and J lost 4 bases. Germline CDR1 SGHNT, CDR2 YYREEE (reference sequence). The DNA of the CDR3 is TGTGCCAGCAGCGGACCGGGACAGACTGTCACCGGGGAGCTGTTTTTT. Protein: CASSGPGQTVTGELFF. Together with reference TRBV5-4 and TRBJ2-2, the CDR3 gives the full variable domain: ETGVTQSPTHLIKTRGQQVTLRCSSQSGHNTVSWYQQALGQGPQFIFQYYREEENGRGNFPPRFSGLQFPNYSSELNVNALELDDSALYLCASSGPGQTVTGELFFGEGSRLTVL.

With respect to this clonotype: The CDR3 does not close with the conserved phenylalanine or tryptophan, likely indicating a read error. This sequence joins TRBV2 and TRBJ2-3; D might be TRBD1 or TRBD2, each matching 5 bases. The V gene lost 6 bases and the J gene lost 1 base, with 20 bases spanning the gap. CDR1 is SNHLY, CDR2 FYNNEI, per germline. The CDR3 is made up of 17 amino acids. CDR3 bases: TGTGCCAGCAGAACTCCCTTGAGGGGAGTTGGCACAGATACGCAGTATTTG. Its translation: CASRTPLRGVGTDTQYL.

This sequence joins TRBV7-3 and TRBJ1-6; TRBD1 matches at 7 bases. Germline V gene sequence: CDR1 SGHTA, CDR2 FQGTGA. Unmatched junction bases numbered 13, after V lost 5 bases and J lost 9 bases. There are 16 residues in the CDR3. For the CDR3, the DNA is TGTGCCAGCAGCGTCTCCCGGGACAGAGATAGTTCACCCCTCCACTTT. Translated: CASSVSRDRDSSPLHF.

This clonotype came up many times. The chain has TRBV5-1 and TRBJ2-2, with TRBD1 identical over 9 bases. There are 16 residues in the CDR3. Germline CDR1 SGHRS, CDR2 YFSETQ. V gave up 2 bases and J gave up 1 base; unmatched junction bases: 3. CDR3 coding DNA: TGCGCCAGCAGCTTTACGACAGGGGGGAACACCGGGGAGCTGTTTTTT. Amino acid sequence: CASSFTTGGNTGELFF.

A remark on this clonotype: Since a far larger clone is one base different, this is likely a read error. The gene calls are TRBV11-1 and TRBJ2-7; D not certain. The CDR3 extends over 14 amino acids. V was shortened by 5 bases and J by 2 bases, with 13 bases between the two germline ends. Germline V gives CDR1 SGHAT, CDR2 FQDESV (reference sequence). CDR3 region: CASSPIPRTYEQYF. CDR3 coding DNA: TGTGCCAGCAGCCCCATCCCCAGGACCTACGAGCAGTACTTC.

This clonotype has a count of ten or more. The chain employs TRBV9 and TRBJ1-1; D possibly corresponds to TRBD1 (6 bases). The germline V and J ends were trimmed by 4 bases and 3 bases, with 13 bases remaining between them. The germline gives CDR1 SGDLS, CDR2 YYNGEE. The CDR3 runs to 14 residues. CDR3 DNA sequence: TGTGCCAGCAGCACAGGGACGGCTTACACTGAAGCTTTCTTT. Amino acids: CASSTGTAYTEAFF.

On this clonotype itself: A far larger clone differs by one base, so this is likely a read error. The V gene is TRBV4-1, the J gene TRBJ1-1; no clear D. The CDR3 is 14 amino acids. Germline V gives CDR1 MGHRA, CDR2 YSYEKL. The CDR3 spells CVSSQEEQDPEAFF. The CDR3 DNA sequence: TGTGTCAGCAGCCAAGAGGAGCAAGACCCTGAAGCTTTCTTT.

This clonotype was counted many times. CDR3 loop: CSARDSLLADNEQFF. For the CDR3, the DNA is TGCAGTGCTAGAGATTCCCTTCTAGCCGACAATGAGCAGTTCTTC. V usage is TRBV20-1 and J usage is TRBJ2-1; D is perhaps TRBD2 (5 bases). Germline loops: CDR1 DFQATT, CDR2 SNEGSKA (reference sequence). The length of the CDR3 is 15 residues. V was trimmed by 0 bases and J by 5 bases, leaving 14 bases between them.

About this clonotype: Relative to the germline gene, one junction end is altered; a read error may explain this. CDR3 in amino acids: CASSRYEPTTDTRYF. In DNA form, the CDR3 reads TGCGCCAGCAGCCGTTACGAACCAACGACAGATACGCGGTATTTT. The J gene is TRBJ2-3, the V gene TRBV4-1; D possibly corresponds to TRBD1 (5 bases). CDR3 size: 15 residues. Germline V gene data show CDR1 as MGHRA and CDR2 as YSYEKL.

The table lists this clonotype with many counts. The chain joins TRBV5-1 to TRBJ2-5, with 10 bases aligning to TRBD1. The germline V gene has CDR1 SGHRS and CDR2 YFSETQ. Trimming at V came to 2 bases and at J to 5 bases, leaving 6 bases not matched to a gene. CDR3 length: 15 amino acids. CDR3 DNA sequence: TGCGCCAGCAGCTTAAGCGGGACAGGGGATGAGACCCAGTACTTC. Amino acids: CASSLSGTGDETQYF.

This clonotype showed up many times. The chain's CDR3 is CSASFPGLGNQPQHF. CDR3 in DNA: TGCAGTGCTAGTTTCCCTGGGCTGGGCAATCAGCCCCAGCATTTT. V usage is TRBV20-1 and J usage is TRBJ1-5; D is uncertain. V lost 3 bases and J 2 bases, leaving 14 bases between the germline ends. Looked up from germline, CDR1 is DFQATT and CDR2 is SNEGSKA (reference sequence). This CDR3 is 15 amino acids long.

A few counts support this clonotype. Just one base apart from a much larger clone, this may be a read error. The chain uses TRBV6-6 and TRBJ2-1; 7 positions agree with TRBD1. The CDR3 covers 15 residues. Per the germline V gene, CDR1 is MNHNY and CDR2 is SVGAGI (reference sequence). CDR3 DNA sequence: TGTGCCAGCAGTAGCCGGGACAGTTCCTGCAATGAGCAGTTCTTC. Its translation: CASSSRDSSCNEQFF.